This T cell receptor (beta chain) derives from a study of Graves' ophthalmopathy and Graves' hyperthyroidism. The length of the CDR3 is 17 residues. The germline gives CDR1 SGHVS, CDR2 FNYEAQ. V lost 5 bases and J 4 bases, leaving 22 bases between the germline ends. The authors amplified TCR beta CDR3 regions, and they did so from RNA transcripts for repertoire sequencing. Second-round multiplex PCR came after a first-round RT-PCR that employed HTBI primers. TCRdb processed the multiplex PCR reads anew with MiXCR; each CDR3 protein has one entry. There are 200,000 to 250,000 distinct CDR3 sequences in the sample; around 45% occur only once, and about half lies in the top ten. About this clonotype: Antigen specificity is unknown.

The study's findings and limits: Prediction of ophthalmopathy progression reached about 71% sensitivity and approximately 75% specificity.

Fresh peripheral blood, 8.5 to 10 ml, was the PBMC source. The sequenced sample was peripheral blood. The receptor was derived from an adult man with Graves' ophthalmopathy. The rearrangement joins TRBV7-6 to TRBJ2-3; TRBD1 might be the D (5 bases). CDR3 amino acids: CASSEGARHEPSDTQYF. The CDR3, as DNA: TGTGCCAGCAGCGAAGGGGCCCGGCATGAGCCCTCAGATACGCAGTATTTT.